These 10 T cell receptor beta chains originate from one sample sequenced in a study of HIV-infected children after antiretroviral therapy interruption. Indicated treatment: PENTA 11 planned treatment interruption arm or continuous ART arm. RNA-based 3' RACE libraries used unique molecular identifiers. Using its own MiXCR run on the 3' RACE reads, TCRdb lists one record per CDR3 protein. Of some 15,000 distinct CDR3 sequences listed, around 3.3% are singletons. The sequencing here drew on CD45RO+ CD8+ T cells from PBMCs, pooled from several time points, taken from a donor given antiretroviral therapy, either interrupted or continuous. Documented subset: memory CD8+ CD45RO+ CD45RA- T cells. Every receptor here comes from a pool of human donors with HIV.

This clonotype has a count of ten or more. The chain employs TRBV27 and TRBJ2-7; the D gene is possibly TRBD2 (7 bases). This CDR3 spans 15 amino acids. From germline, CDR1 is MNHEY and CDR2 SMNVEV (reference sequence). Trimming removed 0 bases from V and 4 bases from J, with 13 bases in between. CDR3 DNA sequence: TGTGCCAGCAGTTTATCGAGGGGGGGCTATTACGAGCAGTACTTC. It codes for CASSLSRGGYYEQYF.

This clonotype was seen at least ten times. This chain links TRBV6-4 with TRBJ2-2, with TRBD1 as a possible D gene (5 bases). V was trimmed by 2 bases and J by 4 bases, leaving 5 bases between them. Germline V gene sequence: CDR1 MRHNA, CDR2 SNTAGT. CDR3 length equals 13 residues. The CDR3 DNA sequence: TGTGCCAGCAGTGACAGGGGCACCGGGGAGCTGTTTTTT. Translating it yields CASSDRGTGELFF.

This clonotype has at least ten counts. The chain has TRBV28 and TRBJ1-4; 7 nucleotides align to TRBD1. The junction had 6 bases not matched to a gene; V was cut back by 6 bases and J by 5 bases. Germline loops: CDR1 MDHEN, CDR2 SYDVKM. The length of the CDR3 is 14 residues. CDR3 in amino acids: CASSRDSHNEKLFF. CDR3 nucleotides: TGTGCCAGCAGCAGGGACAGCCACAATGAAAAACTGTTTTTT.

At least ten counts were recorded for this clonotype. The gene calls are TRBV19 and TRBJ2-7; a possible D gene is TRBD2 (5 bases). The CDR3 has 13 amino acids. V lost 7 bases, J lost 0 bases, and 10 bases lay in between. CDR1 and CDR2 from the germline V gene are LNHDA and SQIVND (reference sequence). CDR3 sequence reads: CASKDGLSYEQYF. The CDR3 DNA sequence: TGTGCCAGTAAGGACGGACTCTCCTACGAGCAGTACTTC.

Sample share makes this clonotype medium-sized. The chain carries TRBV29-1 and TRBJ2-7; 9 bases map to TRBD2. The CDR3 spans 16 residues. CDR1 and CDR2 (germline): SQVTM, ANQGSEA. V lost 2 bases to trimming and J lost 2 bases; unmatched junction nucleotides: 10. The CDR3 DNA sequence: TGCAGCGTTGAAAACTCCGCGGCTAGCGGGACCTACGAGCAGTACTTC. Protein product: CSVENSAASGTYEQYF.

Many counts were recorded for this clonotype. J is TRBJ2-1 and V is TRBV27, with D possibly matching TRBD2 (7 bases). Germline V gene data show CDR1 as MNHEY and CDR2 as SMNVEV (reference sequence). CDR3 length: 12 amino acids. The V end lost 10 bases, the J end lost 5 bases, and 12 bases lay between the germline ends. The CDR3 spells CAIRGGDNEQFF. The CDR3 nucleotides read TGTGCCATCAGAGGGGGGGACAATGAGCAGTTCTTC.

In this sample, this clonotype turned up many times. The chain is built from TRBV5-1 and TRBJ1-2; D may be TRBD1 (6 bases). From germline, CDR1 is SGHRS and CDR2 YFSETQ. The CDR3 is 15 amino acids. The ends were cut back, 4 bases at V and 3 bases at J, with 16 bases in the middle. The CDR3 DNA reads as TGCGCCAGCAGCCCGGCGCTACAGGGAGACTATGGCTACACCTTC. It is translated as CASSPALQGDYGYTF.

This clonotype was recorded a few times. The chain is built from TRBV6-5 and TRBJ2-7, with 8 nucleotides matching TRBD1. Per the germline V gene, CDR1 is MNHEY and CDR2 is SVGAGI. The V gene end was trimmed by 2 bases and the J gene end by 5 bases; junction bases not matched to a gene: 11. This CDR3 is built from 16 residues. DNA of the CDR3: TGTGCCAGCAGTTACGACCAGGGGGCCGGGCTCGACGAGCAGTACTTC. It is translated as CASSYDQGAGLDEQYF.

The sample holds many counts of this clonotype. The chain combines TRBV6-1 with TRBJ2-7, with D perhaps TRBD2 (5 bases). The CDR3 consists of 13 residues. V was cut by 8 bases and J by 3 bases, with 14 bases left in between. Per germline, CDR1 MNHNS and CDR2 SASEGT. The DNA for the CDR3 is TGTGCCAGCCTGGACGGACTTGTCTACGAGCAGTACTTC. Its translation is CASLDGLVYEQYF.

This clonotype came up many times. The chain joins TRBV6-5 to TRBJ2-4; D unclear. Trimming left V 0 bases short and J 6 bases short, with 6 bases between. Per germline, CDR1 MNHEY and CDR2 SVGAGI. The CDR3 consists of 13 residues. This CDR3 is CASSYSRGNIQYF. CDR3 bases: TGTGCCAGCAGTTACTCGAGAGGAAACATTCAGTACTTC.